Only a few counts were recorded for the clone carrying this T cell receptor beta chain. The antigen is not known. MiXCR, run by TCRdb on the RACE reads, gives a single entry per CDR3 protein. The data contain about 160,000 distinct CDR3 sequences, 25% to 30% of them singletons. The data are from a study of human T cells and chemical hapten exposure. Study in general: An approximately 2 cm by approximately 2 cm inner upper arm patch received 2% DPC for sensitization. Points from the study as a whole: Expanded TCRs created a significantly greater count of big CDR3 similarity clusters than controls did. Those TCRs sitting above 1 in 1000 frequency stayed the same with DPC sensitization.

Trimming shortened V by 0 bases and J by 4 bases, and 13 bases separated the two germline ends. CDR3 length: 16 residues. Germline values: CDR1 MGHRA, CDR2 YSYEKL. The time point here: patch test 3, about 24 weeks after DPC sensitization. Treatment meaning: therapeutic diphenylcyclopropenone sensitization with weekly scalp DPC. Sequencing was performed on whole blood, taken in connection with sensitization to the hapten diphenylcyclopropenone (DPC). This sequence was found in a woman aged 18-29 years with alopecia areata. Some clones in this sample may be carry-over from other donors' samples. The chain links TRBV4-1 to TRBJ2-1, with D unresolved. The CDR3 region has the DNA TGCGCCAGCAGCCAAGAGGGCATCCCGGCTTACAATGAGCAGTTCTTC. Encoded protein: CASSQEGIPAYNEQFF.